The source of this T cell receptor beta chain is a study of technical replicates of blood from four donors (dated by TCRdb to 2016 to 2017). Library preparation employed the immunoSEQ multiplex PCR assay. The source is immuneACCESS, and TCRdb retained only in-frame sequences with V and J called. Part of the clones is not carried over; for the studies checked, unresolved V genes explain less than half of this, and the remainder is unexplained. This sample comprises more than 70,000 clones, about 91% of them detected only once. Around 0.27% of the sample comes from the top ten. Details on this clone: The antigen this receptor binds is unknown. Qualities for individual bases were not recorded, and no much larger clone is one base off.

CDR1 and CDR2 were assigned from the germline V gene as SGHRS and YFSETQ. From V the trimming removes 6 bases and from J it removes 3 bases, while the gene matches leave 8 bases of the junction unaccounted for. The CDR3 covers 14 residues, taking in both the cysteine and the phenylalanine. Left in the record is the CDR3 DNA by itself, 42 bases read in frame from the first base. The sequence was obtained from a human donor in good health. The sequenced material came from T cells isolated from PBMCs. Recombination joined TRBV5-1 with TRBJ1-1, with 7 middle bases fitting TRBD1. The sequenced DNA is TGCGCCAGCACCATGACAGGGACCGACACTGAAGCTTTCTTT. It translates as CASTMTGTDTEAFF. Full variable domain (CDR3 extended with the reference TRBV5-1 and TRBJ1-1 proteins): KAGVTQTPRYLIKTRGQQVTLSCSPISGHRSVSWYQQTPGQGLQFLFEYFSETQRNKGNFPGRFSGRQFSNSRSEMNVSTLELGDSALYLCASTMTGTDTEAFFGQGTRLTVV.